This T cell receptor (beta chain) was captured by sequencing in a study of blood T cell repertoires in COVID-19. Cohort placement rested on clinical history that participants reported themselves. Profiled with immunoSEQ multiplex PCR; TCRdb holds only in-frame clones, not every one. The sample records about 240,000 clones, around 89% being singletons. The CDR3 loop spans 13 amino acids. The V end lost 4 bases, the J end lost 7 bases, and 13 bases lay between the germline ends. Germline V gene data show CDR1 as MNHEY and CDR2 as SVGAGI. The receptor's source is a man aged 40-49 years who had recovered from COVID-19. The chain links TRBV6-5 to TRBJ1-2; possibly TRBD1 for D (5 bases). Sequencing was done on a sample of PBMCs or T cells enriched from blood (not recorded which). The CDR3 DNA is TGTGCCAGCAGTTTCTCAGGGAGTGGTGGCTACACCTTC. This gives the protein CASSFSGSGGYTF.